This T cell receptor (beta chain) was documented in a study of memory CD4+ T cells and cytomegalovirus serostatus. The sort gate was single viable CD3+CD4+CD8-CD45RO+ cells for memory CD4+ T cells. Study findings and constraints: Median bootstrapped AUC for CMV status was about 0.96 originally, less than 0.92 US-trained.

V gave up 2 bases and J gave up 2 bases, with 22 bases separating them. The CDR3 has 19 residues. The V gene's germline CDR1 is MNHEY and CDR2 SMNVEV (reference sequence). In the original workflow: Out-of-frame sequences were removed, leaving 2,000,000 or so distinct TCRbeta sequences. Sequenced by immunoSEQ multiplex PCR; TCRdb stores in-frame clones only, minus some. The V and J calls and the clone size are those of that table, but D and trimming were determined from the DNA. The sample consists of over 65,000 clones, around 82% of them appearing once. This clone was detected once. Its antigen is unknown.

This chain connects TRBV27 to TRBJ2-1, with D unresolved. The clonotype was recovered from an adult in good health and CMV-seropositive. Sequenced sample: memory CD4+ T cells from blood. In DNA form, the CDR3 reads TGTGCCAGCAGTTTAGAGAGATTCGATAACTTCGAAACCTACAATGAGCAGTTCTTC. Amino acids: CASSLERFDNFETYNEQFF.